This T cell receptor beta chain was captured in a study of T cells in Graves' hyperthyroidism and ophthalmopathy. The sample, blood from the first hyperthyroidism diagnosis, precedes any ophthalmopathy symptoms. This sample holds PBMCs from less than 11 ml fresh peripheral blood. RNA transcripts were the template for amplifying TCR beta CDR3 regions. A set of HTBI primers served as the primers for a first-round RT-PCR of the TCR CDR3. Via MiXCR, TCRdb re-called the multiplex PCR reads, giving one row per CDR3 protein. The sample has 250,000 or so distinct CDR3 sequences, 13% to 15% seen once. Broader study findings: Model predictions of ophthalmopathy came a median approximately 6.5 months before onset. Blood also contained most expanded thyroid clonotypes above 0.001.

This clonotype was detected ten times or more. Its specificity is unknown. Sequencing was performed on blood. The receptor's source is a woman in her forties or fifties with Graves' hyperthyroidism that later progressed to Graves' ophthalmopathy.

CDR3 in amino acids: CASSSPGEIYEQFF. The CDR3 DNA follows: TGTGCCAGCAGTTCCCCCGGGGAGATCTATGAGCAGTTCTTC. J is TRBJ2-1 and V is TRBV12-3 or TRBV12-4; weak D call: TRBD2 (5 bases). There are 14 residues in the CDR3. The V gene lost 4 bases and the J gene lost 8 bases, with 15 bases spanning the gap.